This TCR beta chain is from a study of CD8 T cells in ankylosing spondylitis. This clonotype was found a few times. TCRdb re-derived calls from the 5' RACE reads in MiXCR, one entry per CDR3 protein. The sample has about 340,000 distinct CDR3 sequences, roughly 14% seen once. This CDR3 has 15 amino acids. Per germline, CDR1 SGHRS and CDR2 YFSETQ. With 0 bases removed from V and 5 bases from J, the gap between germline ends came to 13 bases. This clonotype was obtained from a male donor with ankylosing spondylitis or in good health (not recorded which). Sample: blood, either unsorted or a sorted T cell fraction (not recorded which). This chain connects TRBV5-1 to TRBJ2-3; weak D call: TRBD2 (5 bases). The CDR3 region is CASSLERVREDTQYF. For the CDR3, the DNA is TGCGCCAGCAGCTTGGAGAGGGTGAGGGAAGATACGCAGTATTTT.